This T cell receptor (beta chain) was identified during a study of regulatory T cells after allogeneic stem cell transplantation (dated by TCRdb to the late 2010s). About the study as a whole: Patients were grouped by whether acute graft-versus-host disease developed within 100 days after stem cell transplantation. CD4+CD25+CD127- regulatory T cells were isolated from patient PBMCs by fluorescence-activated cell sorting. Conventional CD4+ T cells defined as CD4+CD25+/-CD127+ were also sorted and TCR-sequenced for comparison in the study. Between patients who did and did not develop acute graft-versus-host disease, the study compared the regulatory T-cell TCR repertoire following allogeneic stem cell transplantation.

On this clonotype: Its specific antigen is unknown. Base-call qualities are not available, and no considerably larger clone is one nucleotide away.

The sample was run on an Illumina MiSeq. Reverse transcription of RNA was performed with the SMARTer RACE cDNA Amplification kit, after which the TCR beta CDR3 region was amplified. RNA from sorted cells was extracted with the RNeasy Mini Kit. Illumina paired-end sequencing was applied to the TCR beta amplicons. On the study's bioinformatics: MiXCR, VDJtools and the tcR R package were used for TCR repertoire analysis. Diversity was quantified with the inverse Simpson index, and clones were binned as rare, small, medium or expanded by repertoire proportion. The public reads were quality trimmed at Q25 with fastp and then assembled into clones with MiXCR by TCRdb, keeping productive beta chains. Duplicate CDR3 protein sequences are folded into a single record with the most common DNA and genes. TCRdb's processing, not the authors' own work, is the source of the V and J calls. For this sample there are around 5,000 distinct CDR3 sequences; 95% to 97% appear just once. The ten largest clones add up to roughly 40% of the sample.

What the work shows at the level of the full study, not this receptor alone: No regulatory T-cell clones were found to be shared by all patients, and no significant correlation was observed between sorted cell numbers and the inverse Simpson index. Compared with patients who had graft-versus-host disease, patients without the disease had a regulatory T-cell TCR repertoire that was more focused and less diverse. Because the patient sample size was small, the findings needed to be validated in a larger cohort. Diversity of the conventional CD4+ T-cell repertoire was not significantly different between patients with graft-versus-host disease and patients without graft-versus-host disease. Top 10 regulatory T-cell clones occupied a significantly larger repertoire share in non-GvHD patients, suggesting expansion of presumably allo-specific protective clones.

Explained via the paper, the time point label denotes: 30 days after allogeneic hematopoietic stem cell transplantation. At 30 days after allogeneic hematopoietic stem cell transplantation, peripheral blood mononuclear cells were collected from the patients. V is pruned by 6 bases and J by 4 bases, leaving 12 bases of the junction without a gene match. Taken from cysteine to phenylalanine, the CDR3 has 14 residues. Only CDR3 DNA remains: 42 bases, in frame from the first base. CDR1 and CDR2, looked up from the germline V gene (reference sequence), are DFQATT and SNEGSKA. This TCR came from a human patient who had an allogeneic stem cell transplant, so the T cells may come from the graft donor. The chain employs TRBV20-1 and TRBJ2-7, with 7 bases aligning to TRBD1. Sequences were derived from sorted CD4+ T cells from blood (whether regulatory or conventional is not recorded), sampled 30 days after allogeneic stem cell transplant. CDR3 loop: CSADGPGQLYEQYF. The sequence in DNA is TGCAGTGCCGACGGCCCGGGACAGTTGTACGAGCAGTACTTC.